This entry features one T cell receptor (beta chain) sequence. The antigen is not known. Sequencing was performed with immunoSEQ multiplex PCR; in TCRdb, only in-frame clones are kept and a portion is missing. The repertoire holds more than 50,000 clones, with 89% as singletons. This CDR3 region has 16 residues. The V gene end was trimmed by 0 bases and the J gene end by 6 bases; junction bases not matched to a gene: 3. Germline assignment: CDR1 SGHRS and CDR2 YFSETQ. The data originate from a study of OX40 agonist ivuxolimab in advanced cancers. Study-wide background: The patients got ivuxolimab, which is an agonistic anti-OX40 (CD134) antibody. Partial responses were seen in three patients, one with hepatocellular carcinoma and two with cutaneous melanoma. Study-level findings and limits: The study observed clonal expansion of CD4+ and CD8+ blood T cells by week 6 at 0.1 to 3.0 mg/kg. Expansion of clones was among the lowest in partial responders at 0.1-3.0 mg/kg.

This TCR came from an adult with an advanced solid tumor such as melanoma, head and neck, liver or kidney cancer. This chain uses TRBV5-1 with TRBJ1-4, with 12 bases lining up with TRBD1. This specimen was CD4+ or CD8+ T cells sorted from blood, taken in a trial of the OX40 agonist ivuxolimab. The CDR3 coding sequence is TGCGCCAGCAGCTTGGCCGGGACAGGGGGCTATGAAAAACTGTTTTTT. As protein: CASSLAGTGGYEKLFF.